Reported below is one TCR beta chain. Its antigen is unidentified. Library construction for TCR beta used iRepertoire HTBI primers and Arm-PCR of CDR3 regions. TCRdb reprocessed the multiplex PCR reads via MiXCR and lists one record per CDR3 protein. The data contain around 400,000 distinct CDR3 sequences, about 20% of them seen just once; the ten biggest clones take up approximately 28%. The entry originates in a study of regulatory T cells in long-lasting Graves disease. Overall study results and limits: Persistent patients shared more public clonotypes (around 2,500) than newly diagnosed patients (around 1,000). With persistent disease, TRBV28, TRBJ1-2 and TRBJ2-5 were the favored segments. Persistent Graves' cases showed lower TCR diversity than newly diagnosed cases.

Germline CDR1 and CDR2: SGHTA and FQGNSA. This CDR3 has 14 residues. V lost 8 bases to trimming and J lost 0 bases, with 11 bases between them. The time point is: persistent/refractory GD, antithyroid drugs over 5 years with positive TRAb. There was RNA extracted from PBMCs, and the TCR library was made from it. Nine milliliters of peripheral blood were taken and placed in EDTA tubes. This sequence joins TRBV7-2 and TRBJ1-5; no clear D. Sample: peripheral blood mononuclear cells (PBMCs), taken when the disease was refractory, from a patient treated with antithyroid drugs. This TCR was recovered from a female donor with Graves disease. CDR3 DNA: TGTGCCAGCTCTACGGCGGTTAGCAATCAGCCCCAGCATTTT. Residues: CASSTAVSNQPQHF.